A single T cell receptor beta chain is shown here with its context. Its antigen is as yet unknown. This specimen comes from a study of T cell responses to AZD1222 COVID-19 vaccine. Across the study: Pooling was applied to second doses at about 4 or about 12 weeks.

General observations from the study: Donor demographics were predominantly white British with a female majority; clonal diversity may be underestimated. Mapped onto spike, vaccine-associated CD4 TCRs spanned it and were dominant at 160-218 and 743-854. Nearly half of spike-specific TCRs reportedly target unmutated variant regions.

Profiled with immunoSEQ multiplex PCR; TCRdb holds only in-frame clones, not every one. The sample holds approximately 90,000 clones, around nine tenths seen once. The germline V gene encodes CDR1 MDHEN and CDR2 SYDVKM. V lost 4 bases and J 3 bases, leaving 15 bases between the germline ends. The CDR3 length is 15 residues. The clonotype originates from an adult in good health. Sequenced material: peripheral blood, taken on day 0 of AZD1222 vaccination. The rearrangement links TRBV28 to TRBJ1-2; D perhaps matches TRBD1 (5 bases). The CDR3 coding sequence is TGTGCCAGCAGTTCCTGGGGGGGAGGATACTATGGCTACACCTTC. Amino acids: CASSSWGGGYYGYTF.